The subject of this entry is one TCR beta chain. The data were obtained in a study of CD8 T cells in Susac syndrome. The germline V and J ends were trimmed by 0 bases and 4 bases, with 8 bases remaining between them. The germline gives CDR1 KGHDR, CDR2 SFDVKD. CDR3 length: 14 residues. Random hexamers primed reverse transcription of about 0.45 to 1 ug RNA. Across 54 Vbeta and 13 Jbeta, immunoSEQ multiplex PCR amplified TCR beta CDR3. Each CDR3 protein is one row after TCRdb ran MiXCR on the immunoSEQ multiplex PCR reads. The sample records 95,000 to 150,000 distinct CDR3 sequences, approximately 93% being singletons. CD8+ and CD4+ T cells circulating in blood were sequenced for TCR beta. It was treatment-naive patients with stable or active relapsing-remitting disease who made up the multiple sclerosis controls.

The TCR sequence derives from a human donor with multiple sclerosis. The material sequenced was CD8+ T cells from PBMCs. This chain uses TRBV24-1 with TRBJ1-2, with D uncertain. In nucleotides, the CDR3 is TGTGCCACCAGTGATTTGTTTTCCTCCTATGGCTACACCTTC. It encodes CATSDLFSSYGYTF.